The 24 T cell receptor beta chains listed next were all sequenced from one sample in a study of neoadjuvant nivolumab and ipilimumab in lung cancer. Profiled with immunoSEQ multiplex PCR; TCRdb holds only in-frame clones, not every one. The table lists about 38,000 clones, 80% to 90% of them singletons. The source was peripheral blood, collected before neoadjuvant nivolumab, alone or with ipilimumab. These receptors were collected from an adult with non-small cell lung cancer.

V usage is TRBV9 and J usage is TRBJ1-3, with a tentative D call TRBD1 (5 bases). In germline, CDR1 is SGDLS, CDR2 YYNGEE. V shed 4 bases and J shed 0 bases, with 14 bases lying between them. This CDR3 has 16 residues. Here the CDR3 reads CASSRDSLTSGNTIYF. The CDR3 region has the DNA TGTGCCAGCAGCAGAGACAGCCTAACCTCTGGAAACACCATATATTTT.

V is TRBV27 and J is TRBJ2-7, with 10 bases lining up with TRBD1. Germline trimming cut 6 bases from V and 5 bases from J; bases unmatched to any gene: 4. The CDR3 runs 13 residues. Per germline, CDR1 MNHEY and CDR2 SMNVEV (reference sequence). The CDR3 DNA sequence: TGTGCCAGCAGGACAGGGGGCAAGGACGAGCAGTACTTC. Translating it yields CASRTGGKDEQYF.

The chain combines TRBV18 with TRBJ1-5, with a tentative D call TRBD1 (5 bases). Germline loops: CDR1 KGHSH, CDR2 LQKENI. The V gene lost 8 bases and the J gene lost 3 bases, with 11 bases spanning the gap. This CDR3 has 13 amino acids. CDR3 amino acids: CASHRGNNQPQHF. CDR3 nucleotides: TGTGCCAGCCATAGGGGAAACAATCAGCCCCAGCATTTT.

V and J are TRBV5-6 and TRBJ2-5, with D possibly matching TRBD1 (6 bases). The CDR3 is 16 amino acids. V dropped 0 bases and J dropped 7 bases, with 19 bases sitting between them. Looked up from germline, CDR1 is SGHDT and CDR2 is YYEEEE. The CDR3 DNA is TGTGCCAGCAGCTTGGAAGCAGGGGCTCCTGGGGGGACCCAGTACTTC. Its translation: CASSLEAGAPGGTQYF.

This chain uses TRBV6-1 with TRBJ2-2; D is undetermined. V was shortened by 4 bases and J by 0 bases, with 9 bases between the two germline ends. The CDR3 loop spans 15 amino acids. Per the germline V gene, CDR1 is MNHNS and CDR2 is SASEGT. CDR3 in DNA: TGTGCCAGCAGTGGTCTGAACGCGAACACCGGGGAGCTGTTTTTT. It translates to CASSGLNANTGELFF.

A single count supports this clone. V and J are TRBV6-5 and TRBJ2-6; possible D gene TRBD1, 5 bases. The CDR3 loop spans 15 amino acids. CDR1 is MNHEY and CDR2 is SVGAGI in the germline V gene. Trimming shortened V by 10 bases and J by 0 bases, and 13 bases separated the two germline ends. The CDR3, as DNA: TGTGCCACCTCTCGCGACAGCTCTGGGGCCAACGTCCTGACTTTC. Its translation is CATSRDSSGANVLTF.

This chain links TRBV20-1 with TRBJ2-7; 7 bases are a match to TRBD2. Germline-derived CDR1 and CDR2 are DFQATT and SNEGSKA (reference sequence). The CDR3 extends over 11 amino acids. V lost 5 bases and J lost 7; bases outside the gene matches: 5. CDR3: CSAGEGGEQYF. The CDR3 DNA reads TGCAGTGCTGGGGAGGGCGGAGAGCAGTACTTC.

This chain joins TRBV2 and TRBJ1-2; 8 nucleotides line up with TRBD1. Trimming took 2 bases from V and 7 from J; bases not matched to a gene: 9. CDR1 and CDR2 from the germline V gene are SNHLY and FYNNEI. CDR3 size: 15 residues. The CDR3 DNA reads as TGTGCCAGCAGTGAACACCCAGGGGGCGCGGCTGGCTACACCTTC. Translation: CASSEHPGGAAGYTF.

The CDR3 DNA is TGTGCTAGTGCTGAACCGGGACAAGGGGGCGGGGAGCTGTTTTTT. It specifies CASAEPGQGGGELFF. The rearrangement joins TRBV12-5 to TRBJ2-2; D might be TRBD1 (6 bases). Trimming stripped 7 bases from V and 7 bases from J, with 19 bases between. The CDR3 extends over 15 amino acids. The germline V gene has CDR1 LGHNT and CDR2 FRNRAP.

This clone came up a few times. The chain recombines TRBV10-2 with TRBJ2-3; tentative D call: TRBD2 (7 bases). The V end was cut by 7 bases, the J end by 6 bases, with 17 bases between. CDR1 WSHSY and CDR2 SAAADI come from the germline V gene. The CDR3 runs to 14 residues. In DNA, the CDR3 is TGCGCCAGCATACCTGGGGGGGCTCTCGATACGCAGTATTTT. Residues: CASIPGGALDTQYF.

The gene calls are TRBV7-9 and TRBJ2-1; no firm D call. This CDR3 is built from 12 residues. Germline lookup yields CDR1 SEHNR and CDR2 FQNEAQ (reference sequence). The V end was cut by 1 base, the J end by 8 bases, with 6 bases between. CDR3 in amino acids: CASSLVSYEQFF. The CDR3 DNA reads TGTGCCAGCAGCTTAGTTAGCTATGAGCAGTTCTTC.

This clone was recorded a few times. J is TRBJ2-7 and V is TRBV25-1, with 8 bases that match TRBD1. The trim removed 4 bases at V and 7 bases at J, leaving 9 bases unmatched. CDR3 length: 14 residues. Germline V gives CDR1 MGHDK, CDR2 SYGVNS. The CDR3 bases are TGTGCCAGCAGTGCTAGGACAGGGATCGAAGAGCAGTACTTC. The encoded protein is CASSARTGIEEQYF.

This clone showed up just a few times. This chain uses TRBV28 with TRBJ2-1, with D perhaps matching TRBD1 or TRBD2 (5 bases each). Per germline, CDR1 MDHEN and CDR2 SYDVKM. This CDR3 is built from 14 residues. V shed 7 bases and J shed 8 bases, with 18 bases lying between them. CDR3 bases: TGTGCCAGCACGGGGCAAAAGGTTATGGATGAGCAGTTCTTC. Translation gives CASTGQKVMDEQFF.

The rearrangement uses TRBV6-6 and TRBJ2-7; D unresolved. V lost 5 bases to trimming and J lost 2 bases, with 13 bases between them. Germline assignment: CDR1 MNHNY and CDR2 SVGAGI (reference sequence). The CDR3 extends over 14 amino acids. The CDR3 nucleotides read TGTGCCAGCAGTCGCCCCACCCCTGCCTACGAGCAGTACTTC. Amino acid sequence: CASSRPTPAYEQYF.

The genes are TRBV5-4 and TRBJ2-1; D is ambiguous. Trimming pared 0 bases from V and 4 bases from J, leaving 17 bases between. This CDR3 comprises 17 residues. CDR1 is SGHNT, CDR2 YYREEE, per germline (reference sequence). The CDR3 is CASSLAPVIRRYNEQFF. CDR3 DNA sequence: TGTGCCAGCAGCTTGGCCCCCGTGATTAGAAGGTACAATGAGCAGTTCTTC.

V usage is TRBV30 and J usage is TRBJ2-2; D is ambiguous. The length of the CDR3 is 14 residues. V lost 0 bases and J lost 4, with 9 bases in between. Germline V gene sequence: CDR1 GTSNPN, CDR2 SVGIG (reference sequence). CDR3 amino acids: CAWSVVGFTGELFF. CDR3 nucleotide sequence: TGTGCCTGGAGTGTGGTAGGGTTCACCGGGGAGCTGTTTTTT. Full variable domain (remainder filled in from reference TRBV30 and TRBJ2-2): SQTIHQWPATLVQPVGSPLSLECTVEGTSNPNLYWYRQAAGRGLQLLFYSVGIGQISSEVPQNLSASRPQDRQFILSSKKLLLSDSGFYLCAWSVVGFTGELFFGEGSRLTVL.

The chain has TRBV7-9 and TRBJ2-7; 7 bases line up with TRBD2. The CDR3 contains 13 residues. In germline, CDR1 is SEHNR, CDR2 FQNEAQ (reference sequence). Trimming removed 4 bases from V and 5 bases from J; junction bases left unmatched: 5. In nucleotides, the CDR3 is TGTGCCAGCAGCTCTAGACTAGCCCACGAGCAGTACTTC. Its translation: CASSSRLAHEQYF.

V usage is TRBV5-4 and J usage is TRBJ2-7; weak D call: TRBD1 (5 bases). This CDR3 contains 16 residues. V was shortened by 0 bases and J by 0 bases, with 13 bases between the two germline ends. Germline V gene data show CDR1 as SGHNT and CDR2 as YYREEE (reference sequence). The CDR3 loop reads CASSLESQGSSYEQYF. CDR3 in DNA: TGTGCCAGCAGCTTGGAATCCCAGGGCAGCTCCTACGAGCAGTACTTC.

The genes are TRBV19 and TRBJ2-1; maybe TRBD1 (5 bases). Trimming took 8 bases from V and 3 from J, leaving 11 bases between them. The CDR3 covers 13 residues. Per germline, CDR1 LNHDA and CDR2 SQIVND (reference sequence). As DNA, the CDR3 is TGTGCCAGTCATGACAGAATCTACAATGAGCAGTTCTTC. Its protein product is CASHDRIYNEQFF.

The chain employs TRBV9 and TRBJ2-5; 12 nucleotides agree with TRBD2. Trimming took 4 bases from V and 5 from J; bases not matched to a gene: 9. Germline V gene lookup returns CDR1 SGDLS and CDR2 YYNGEE. There are 16 residues in the CDR3. CDR3 region: CASSSSSGRAGETQYF. In DNA form, the CDR3 reads TGTGCCAGCAGCTCCTCTAGCGGGAGGGCCGGGGAGACCCAGTACTTC.

J is TRBJ2-3 and V is TRBV25-1; D gene ambiguous. This CDR3 contains 14 residues. Trimming took off 3 bases at V and 4 bases at J, with 11 bases between the two ends. CDR1 is MGHDK, CDR2 SYGVNS, per germline. CDR3 amino acids: CASSEGFSADTQYF. CDR3 sequence (DNA): TGTGCCAGCAGTGAGGGGTTTTCCGCAGATACGCAGTATTTT. Using reference TRBV25-1 and TRBJ2-3 for the parts outside the CDR3, the full variable domain is EADIYQTPRYLVIGTGKKITLECSQTMGHDKMYWYQQDPGMELHLIHYSYGVNSTEKGDLSSESTVSRIRTEHFPLTLESARPSHTSQYLCASSEGFSADTQYFGPGTRLTVL.

This rearrangement joins TRBV7-8 to TRBJ2-7; a weak D match, TRBD2 (5 bases). The V end was cut by 0 bases, the J end by 0 bases, with 12 bases between. The CDR3 totals 16 residues. The germline gives CDR1 SGHVS, CDR2 FQNEAQ. In DNA form, the CDR3 reads TGTGCCAGCAGCTTAGCGCGGGTTGCCTTCTCCTACGAGCAGTACTTC. Translating it yields CASSLARVAFSYEQYF.

The chain joins TRBV5-1 to TRBJ2-1, with 16 bases that match TRBD2. With V trimmed by 4 bases and J by 0 bases, 7 bases remained unmatched. CDR1 is SGHRS, CDR2 YFSETQ, per germline. The CDR3 is 19 amino acids. For the CDR3, the DNA is TGCGCCAGCAGCCGGGGACTAGCGGGAGGGCCCAGCTCCTACAATGAGCAGTTCTTC. Encoded protein: CASSRGLAGGPSSYNEQFF.

The chain recombines TRBV19 with TRBJ2-7; TRBD2 matches 10 bases. J was trimmed by 2 bases and V by 3 bases; bases with no gene match: 1. Per the germline V gene, CDR1 is LNHDA and CDR2 is SQIVND (reference sequence). This CDR3 comprises 14 residues. The CDR3 DNA is TGTGCCAGTAGTATCAGCGGGAGGGCCTACGAGCAGTACTTC. Its translation: CASSISGRAYEQYF.